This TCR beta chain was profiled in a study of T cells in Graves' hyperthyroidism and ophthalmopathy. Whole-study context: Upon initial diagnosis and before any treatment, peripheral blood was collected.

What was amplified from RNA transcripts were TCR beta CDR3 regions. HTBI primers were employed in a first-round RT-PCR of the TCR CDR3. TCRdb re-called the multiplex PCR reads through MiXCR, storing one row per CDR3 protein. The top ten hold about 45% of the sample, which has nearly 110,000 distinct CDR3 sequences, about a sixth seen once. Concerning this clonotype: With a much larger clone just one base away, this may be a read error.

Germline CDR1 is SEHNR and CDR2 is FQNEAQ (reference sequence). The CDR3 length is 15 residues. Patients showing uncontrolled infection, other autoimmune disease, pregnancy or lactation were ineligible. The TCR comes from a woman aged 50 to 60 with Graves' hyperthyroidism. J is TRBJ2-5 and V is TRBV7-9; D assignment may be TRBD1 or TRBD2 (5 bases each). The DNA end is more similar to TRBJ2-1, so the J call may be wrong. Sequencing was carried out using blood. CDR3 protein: CASSFSGTLRETQFF. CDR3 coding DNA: TGTGCCAGCAGCTTTAGTGGGACCCTCAGAGAGACCCAGTTCTTC.